Below, 29 T cell receptor beta chains from the same sample are listed, as sequenced in a study of CXCR3-negative and CXCR3-positive naive CD8 T cells. UMI-labeled TRB cDNA libraries were prepared by 5' RACE. TCRdb reprocessed the 5' RACE reads and stores each CDR3 protein as one record, lacking DNA. The sample includes 45,000 to 55,000 distinct CDR3 sequences. The sample taken for sequencing was memory CD8+ T cells from blood. All receptors come from a human donor in good health. Some clones in this sample may be carry-over from other donors' samples.

The rearrangement uses TRBV29-1 and TRBJ1-1. Germline V gene data show CDR1 as SQVTM and CDR2 as ANQGSEA. This CDR3 is 11 amino acids long. This CDR3 reads CSASEGTEAFF.

The chain combines TRBV24-1 with TRBJ2-5; there is no DNA to check the TCRdb D call of TRBD2. Per the germline V gene, CDR1 is KGHDR and CDR2 is SFDVKD. The length of the CDR3 is 14 residues. This chain's CDR3 is CATSEGGLGETQYF.

The gene calls are TRBV19 and TRBJ2-1; TCRdb names TRBD1, which stays unverified in the absence of DNA. Looked up from germline, CDR1 is LNHDA and CDR2 is SQIVND (reference sequence). CDR3 length: 13 residues. The CDR3 region is CATGQTSYNEQFF.

This chain connects TRBV7-3 to TRBJ1-1; TCRdb lists TRBD1, though no DNA is available to test this call. The CDR3 runs 19 residues. Germline-derived CDR1 and CDR2 are SGHTA and FQGTGA. CDR3 region: CASSLEIPGDRGLDTEAFF.

The chain has TRBV7-8 and TRBJ2-7. The CDR3 has 14 amino acids. Germline CDR1 SGHVS, CDR2 FQNEAQ. The CDR3 protein is CASSLGVSSYEQYF.

The chain has TRBV12-3 or TRBV12-4 and TRBJ2-3; TCRdb's D call of TRBD1 is untestable without DNA. CDR3 size: 14 residues. CDR3 sequence reads: CASSSDPGADTQYF.

The chain couples TRBV6-5 to TRBJ2-6; there is no DNA to check the TCRdb D call of TRBD1. The CDR3 consists of 15 residues. Looked up from germline, CDR1 is MNHEY and CDR2 is SVGAGI. The CDR3: CASGQGSSGANVLTF.

The J gene is TRBJ2-7, the V gene TRBV10-3; TCRdb calls TRBD1, which cannot be checked without DNA. CDR1 and CDR2 (germline): ENHRY, SYGVKD. This CDR3 is built from 14 residues. The chain's CDR3 is CAISEGTGAGEQYF.

The J gene is TRBJ2-7, the V gene TRBV12-3 or TRBV12-4. This CDR3 is built from 13 residues. Here the CDR3 reads CASSQLIPYEQYF.

CDR3 sequence: CASSPGFDRVNIQYF. The gene calls are TRBV7-3 and TRBJ2-4; checking the TCRdb D call of TRBD1 is not possible without DNA. Germline CDR1 is SGHTA and CDR2 is FQGTGA. This CDR3 is built from 15 residues. The full variable domain, in which reference TRBV7-3 and TRBJ2-4 provide the parts outside the CDR3, is GAGVSQTPSNKVTEKGKYVELRCDPISGHTALYWYRQSLGQGPEFLIYFQGTGAADDSGLPNDRFFAVRPEGSVSTLKIQRTERGDSAVYLCASSPGFDRVNIQYFGAGTRLSVL.

The V call is TRBV28, the J call TRBJ2-7. CDR3 length equals 14 residues. The V gene's germline CDR1 is MDHEN and CDR2 SYDVKM. The chain's CDR3 is CASSFGGDSYEQYF.

This clonotype shows up as large by frequency. The rearrangement uses TRBV6-2 or TRBV6-3 and TRBJ2-7; TCRdb gives TRBD1 as the D gene, but with no DNA this cannot be confirmed. Looked up from germline, CDR1 is MNHEY and CDR2 is SVGEGT. The CDR3 is made up of 18 amino acids. The CDR3 is CASSYDLAGAVGSYEQYF.

V usage is TRBV4-1 and J usage is TRBJ2-7; TCRdb outputs TRBD2, but without DNA this stays unchecked. The germline CDR1 and CDR2 sequences are MGHRA and YSYEKL. The CDR3 extends over 14 amino acids. The CDR3 protein is CASSQGARAYEQYF.

The rearrangement uses TRBV7-2 and TRBJ2-5; the TCRdb call, TRBD2, lacks DNA for checking. The germline V gene encodes CDR1 SGHTA and CDR2 FQGNSA. The CDR3 contains 15 residues. CDR3: CASSLVKGRQETQYF.

This chain uses TRBV12-5 with TRBJ2-1; TCRdb's D gene call, TRBD2, goes unchecked for lack of DNA. Germline V CDR1 and CDR2: LGHNT, FRNRAP. This CDR3 has 16 amino acids. The CDR3 is CASGMIAGGSYNEQFF.

The rearrangement joins TRBV3-2 to TRBJ2-5; TCRdb gives TRBD1 as the D gene, but with no DNA this cannot be confirmed. TRBV3-2 is an annotated pseudogene. The CDR3 runs 16 residues. CDR3 in amino acids: CASSPVGVAPQETQYF.

The chain joins TRBV21-1 to TRBJ2-6; as DNA is missing, the TRBD1 call by TCRdb cannot be tested. TRBV21-1 is labeled a pseudogene. The CDR3 contains 17 residues. The CDR3 here is CASSARTGHSGANVLTF.

The genes are TRBV6-2 or TRBV6-3 and TRBJ2-1; TCRdb proposes TRBD1, but this gene call is untestable without DNA. The CDR3 is 15 residues long. Germline values: CDR1 MNHEY, CDR2 SVGEGT. CDR3 in amino acids: CASSYWMGRNNEQFF.

The V gene is TRBV27, the J gene TRBJ2-7; with no DNA, the TCRdb D assignment of TRBD1 cannot be verified. CDR3 size: 14 residues. From germline, CDR1 is MNHEY and CDR2 SMNVEV (reference sequence). CDR3 loop: CASSLIPGYYEQYF.

This chain connects TRBV7-2 to TRBJ2-1. Germline values: CDR1 SGHTA, CDR2 FQGNSA. This CDR3 contains 13 residues. The CDR3 spells CASSPGSYNEQFF.

The chain is built from TRBV20-1 and TRBJ2-2; the D gene TCRdb calls, TRBD2, cannot be checked with no DNA. This CDR3 is 16 amino acids long. Germline CDR1 is DFQATT and CDR2 is SNEGSKA (reference sequence). The CDR3 loop is CSASGEDKRATGELFF.

The V and J genes are TRBV7-9 and TRBJ2-7; TCRdb picks TRBD1, but there is no DNA to check that call. Germline V gene data show CDR1 as SEHNR and CDR2 as FQNEAQ (reference sequence). The CDR3 loop spans 15 amino acids. CDR3 protein: CASSLGDRDLSEQYF. Looking up the rest from reference TRBV7-9 and TRBJ2-7 gives the full variable domain: DTGVSQNPRHKITKRGQNVTFRCDPISEHNRLYWYRQTLGQGPEFLTYFQNEAQLEKSRLLSDRFSAERPKGSFSTLEIQRTEQGDSAMYLCASSLGDRDLSEQYFGPGTRLTVT.

This sequence joins TRBV29-1 and TRBJ2-7; without DNA, the TCRdb call of TRBD2 cannot be checked. CDR3 size: 15 residues. The germline V gene has CDR1 SQVTM and CDR2 ANQGSEA. CDR3 amino acids: CSVEWAREGRYEQYF.

The chain combines TRBV7-9 with TRBJ1-1; the TRBD1 assignment by TCRdb is unverifiable without DNA. Germline lookup yields CDR1 SEHNR and CDR2 FQNEAQ (reference sequence). There are 19 residues in the CDR3. CDR3 sequence reads: CASSLPPMGAGGMNTEAFF.

The rearrangement links TRBV29-1 to TRBJ2-1; TCRdb lists TRBD2, though no DNA is available to test this call. From germline, CDR1 is SQVTM and CDR2 ANQGSEA. This CDR3 has 16 amino acids. CDR3 loop: CSVEDPESGIFDEQFF.

V gene TRBV20-1 combines with J gene TRBJ2-1. CDR1 and CDR2 from the germline V gene are DFQATT and SNEGSKA (reference sequence). The CDR3 spans 15 residues. This CDR3 reads CSARDPLAANNEQFF.

The V gene is TRBV5-1, the J gene TRBJ2-5; TCRdb's D call, TRBD2, is unchecked because there is no DNA. The germline V gene has CDR1 SGHRS and CDR2 YFSETQ. This CDR3 region has 14 residues. CDR3 amino acids: CASRYDSGQETQYF.

The CDR3 here is CSVETRKGYTF. The chain has TRBV29-1 and TRBJ1-2. This CDR3 has 11 residues. The germline V gene encodes CDR1 SQVTM and CDR2 ANQGSEA.

This sequence joins TRBV4-1 and TRBJ2-1; the TCRdb D gene call, TRBD2, has no DNA to confirm it. Germline CDR1 is MGHRA and CDR2 is YSYEKL. CDR3 size: 14 residues. CDR3 amino acids: CASSLRRGEVEQFF.